Reported below is one T cell receptor (beta chain). CDR3 size: 15 residues. Germline V CDR1 and CDR2: SGDLS, YYNGEE. The germline V and J ends were trimmed by 0 bases and 4 bases, with 10 bases remaining between them. The method was immunoSEQ multiplex PCR; TCRdb's version includes in-frame clones alone and lacks a portion of them. The sample includes some 180,000 clones, almost 95% of them seen just once. This entry comes from a study of T cell responses to AZD1222 COVID-19 vaccine. V is TRBV9 and J is TRBJ1-4; D is possibly TRBD1 (6 bases). The clonotype comes from an adult in good health. Sequences were derived from peripheral blood, sampled on day 0 of AZD1222 vaccination. In DNA, the CDR3 is TGTGCCAGCAGCGTAGACGGGACAATTAATGAAAAACTGTTTTTT. Protein sequence: CASSVDGTINEKLFF.